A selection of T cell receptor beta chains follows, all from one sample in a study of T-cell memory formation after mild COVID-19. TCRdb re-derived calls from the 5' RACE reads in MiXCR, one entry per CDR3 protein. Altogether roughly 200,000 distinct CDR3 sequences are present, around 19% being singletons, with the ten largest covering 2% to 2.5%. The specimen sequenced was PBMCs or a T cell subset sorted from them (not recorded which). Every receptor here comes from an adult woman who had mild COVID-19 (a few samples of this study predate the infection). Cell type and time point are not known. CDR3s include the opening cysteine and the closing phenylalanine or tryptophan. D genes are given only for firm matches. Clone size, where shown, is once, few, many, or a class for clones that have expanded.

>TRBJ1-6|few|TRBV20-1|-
TGCAGTGCTAGAGACGGCTTCTCACATAATTCACCCCTCCACTTT
CSARDGFSHNSPLHF
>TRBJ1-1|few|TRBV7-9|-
TGTGCCAGCAGCTTCGCCGGGGCGAACACTGAAGCTTTCTTT
CASSFAGANTEAFF
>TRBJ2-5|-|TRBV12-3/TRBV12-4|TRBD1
TGTGCCAGCAGTTGGGGAGACAGGGGGCTAGAGACCCAGTACTTC
CASSWGDRGLETQYF
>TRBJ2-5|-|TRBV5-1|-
TGCGCCAGCAGCTTGGCCCCGACAGGAAAAGAGACCCAGTACTTC
CASSLAPTGKETQYF
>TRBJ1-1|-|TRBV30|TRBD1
TGTGCCTGGAGTGTCAGGGGGGGAACTGAAGCTTTCTTT
CAWSVRGGTEAFF
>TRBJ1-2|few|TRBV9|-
TGTGCCAGCAGCGGAGGGTATGGCTACACCTTC
CASSGGYGYTF
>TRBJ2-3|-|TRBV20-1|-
TGCAGTGCTATAGAGGACCACACAGATACGCAGTATTTT
CSAIEDHTDTQYF
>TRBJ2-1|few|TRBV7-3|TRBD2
TGTGCCAGCAGCCCTAGGGCTAGCGGGAAGAATGAGCAGTTCTTC
CASSPRASGKNEQFF
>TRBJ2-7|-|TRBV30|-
TGTGCCTGGAAGGAGGGACACAACTACCCCTCCCTGAACTACGAGCAGTACTTC
CAWKEGHNYPSLNYEQYF
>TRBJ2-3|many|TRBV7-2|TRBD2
TGTGCCAGCAGCTCCATCTATAGCGGGGGAGGCACAGATACGCAGTATTTT
CASSSIYSGGGTDTQYF
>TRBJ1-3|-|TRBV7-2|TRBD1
TGTGCCAGCACCCAGGGGGGGACTCTATCTGGAAACACCATATATTTT
CASTQGGTLSGNTIYF
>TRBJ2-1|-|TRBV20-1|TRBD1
TGCAGTGCTCAAGATACCGGGACAGGGGACCGTGAGCAGTTCTTC
CSAQDTGTGDREQFF
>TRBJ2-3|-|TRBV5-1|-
TGCGCCAGCAGCTCGACAGATACAGATACGCAGTATTTT
CASSSTDTDTQYF
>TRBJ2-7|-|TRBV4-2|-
TGTGCCAGCAGCCAAGCTTACCCGGGCTACGAGCAGTACTTC
CASSQAYPGYEQYF
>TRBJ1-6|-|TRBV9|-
TGTGCCAGCAGCGTAGTGGCAGGACGGCCCCTCCACTTT
CASSVVAGRPLHF
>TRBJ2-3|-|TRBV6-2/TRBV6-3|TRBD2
TGTGCCAGCAGAGAATCCGGGACTAGCGGCACAGATACGCAGTATTTT
CASRESGTSGTDTQYF
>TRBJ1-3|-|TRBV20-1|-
TGCAGTGCTAGGGGGGATGCTGGAAGAAACACCATATATTTT
CSARGDAGRNTIYF
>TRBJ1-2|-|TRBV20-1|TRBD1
TGCAGTGCAAGAACAGGGGGCGACGGTGGCTACACCTTC
CSARTGGDGGYTF
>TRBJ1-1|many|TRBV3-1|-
TGTGCCAGCAGCCCGTCCCTTACAGGCAGTGCTTTCTTT
CASSPSLTGSAFF
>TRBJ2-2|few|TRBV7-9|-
TGTGCCAGCAGCTTAGGTTTTGGACCGAACACCGGGGAGCTGTTTTTT
CASSLGFGPNTGELFF
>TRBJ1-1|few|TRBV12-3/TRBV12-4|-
TGTGCCAGCAGTCCAGACAGGCGGAACACTGAAGCTTTCTTT
CASSPDRRNTEAFF
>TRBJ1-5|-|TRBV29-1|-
TGCAGCGTTGGACACAGTAGCAATCAGCCCCAGCATTTT
CSVGHSSNQPQHF
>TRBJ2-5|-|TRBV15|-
TGTGCCACCAGCAGAGAGCCCACGGGGACCCAGTACTTC
CATSREPTGTQYF
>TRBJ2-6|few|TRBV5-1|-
TGCGCCAGCAGCTTGGAGCGTAACCCCGGGGCCAACGTCCTGACTTTC
CASSLERNPGANVLTF
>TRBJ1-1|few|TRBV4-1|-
TGCGCCAGCAGCCAAGATCTCGGCCTTGAAGCTTTCTTT
CASSQDLGLEAFF
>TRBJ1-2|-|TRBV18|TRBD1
TGTGCCAGCTCACCGGGACAGGACTATGGCTACACCTTC
CASSPGQDYGYTF
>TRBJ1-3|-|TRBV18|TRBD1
TGTGCCAGCTCACCGCCGGGACAGGGAAACACCATATATTTT
CASSPPGQGNTIYF
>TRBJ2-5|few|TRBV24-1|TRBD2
TGTGCCACCAGTGATCCGAACCCCGGACTAGCGGGGGGCCTGAGACCAACCCAGTACTTC
CATSDPNPGLAGGLRPTQYF
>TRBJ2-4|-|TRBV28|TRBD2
TGTGCCAGCAGTACACATCTAGCGGCCAAACCCAAAAACATTCAGTACTTC
CASSTHLAAKPKNIQYF
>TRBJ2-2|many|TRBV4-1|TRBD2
TGCGCCAGCAGCCAAGGGCGGCGGGAGGGCCTCACCGGGGAGCTGTTTTTT
CASSQGRREGLTGELFF
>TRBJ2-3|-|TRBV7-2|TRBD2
TGTGCCAGCAGCCCATCTGGGTCCGCGGGAGATGATACGCAGTATTTT
CASSPSGSAGDDTQYF
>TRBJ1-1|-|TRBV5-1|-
TGCGCCAGCAGCTTGAGGACAGTGAACACTGAAGCTTTCTTT
CASSLRTVNTEAFF
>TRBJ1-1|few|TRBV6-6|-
TGTGCCAGCAGTCCTACAGGGAGGAACACTGAAGCTTTCTTT
CASSPTGRNTEAFF
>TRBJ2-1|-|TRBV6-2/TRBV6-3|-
TGTGCCACGATACGTAGCCGGACTACCTCCAATGAGCAGTTCTTC
CATIRSRTTSNEQFF
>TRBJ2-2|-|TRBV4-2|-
TGTGCCAGCAGCCAAGTTGATGCGAACACCGGGGAGCTGTTTTTT
CASSQVDANTGELFF
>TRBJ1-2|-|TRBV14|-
TGTGCCAGCAGCCATTACAGGACGAACTATGGCTACACCTTC
CASSHYRTNYGYTF
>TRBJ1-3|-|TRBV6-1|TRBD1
TGTGCCAGCAGTGGAGGGACAGAAACTGGAAACACCATATATTTT
CASSGGTETGNTIYF
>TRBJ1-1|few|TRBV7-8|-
TGTGCCAGCAGCTTACTCCCCCCCCCGGGGACAGAAGCTTTCTTT
CASSLLPPPGTEAFF
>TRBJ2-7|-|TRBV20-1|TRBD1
TGCAGTGCTAGAGATACGACAGGGGGGACCTACGAGCAGTACTTC
CSARDTTGGTYEQYF
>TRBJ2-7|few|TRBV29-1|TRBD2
TGCAGCGTTGGGCGGGGGTCCCCCTACGAGCAGTACTTC
CSVGRGSPYEQYF
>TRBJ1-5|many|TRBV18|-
TGTGCCAGCTCACCGGGTGGCAATCAGCCCCAGCATTTT
CASSPGGNQPQHF
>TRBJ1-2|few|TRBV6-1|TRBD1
TGTGCCGGACACAGGGACAGGGAAAATGGCTACACCTTC
CAGHRDRENGYTF
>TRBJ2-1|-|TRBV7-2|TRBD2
TGTGCCAGCAGCTACGAGCGGGGTGAGCAGTTCTTC
CASSYERGEQFF
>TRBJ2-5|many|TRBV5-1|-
TGCGCCAGCAGCTTGGCCGCCAGCCAAGAGACCCAGTACTTC
CASSLAASQETQYF
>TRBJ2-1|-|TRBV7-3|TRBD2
TGTGCCAGCAGCTTAATGGCGGGAGCGCGGAATGAGCAGTTCTTC
CASSLMAGARNEQFF
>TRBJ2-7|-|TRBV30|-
TGTGCCTGGAGACCGGCGGTCCTCCGCTACGAGCAGTACTTC
CAWRPAVLRYEQYF
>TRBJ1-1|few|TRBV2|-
TGTGCCAGCCACCCCCAGGGATCGCGAAACACTGAAGCTTTCTTT
CASHPQGSRNTEAFF
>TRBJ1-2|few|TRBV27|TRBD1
TGTGCCAGCAGTTTCGCCTTTGGGACAGGCTATGGCTACACCTTC
CASSFAFGTGYGYTF
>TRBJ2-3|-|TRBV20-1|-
TGCAGTGCTAGACTATACTCTAGCACAGATACGCAGTATTTT
CSARLYSSTDTQYF
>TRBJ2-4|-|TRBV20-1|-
TGCAGTGCTACGGACGCTGGGAAGGGCAAAAACATTCAGTACTTC
CSATDAGKGKNIQYF
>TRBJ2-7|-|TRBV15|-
TGTGCCACCAGGTCAAAGGGGCCCGGGGGATACGAGCAGTACTTC
CATRSKGPGGYEQYF
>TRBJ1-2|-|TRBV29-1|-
TGCAGCGTTAAAATTGTGGGTGGAGGCTATGGCTACACCTTC
CSVKIVGGGYGYTF
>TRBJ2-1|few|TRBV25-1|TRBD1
TGTGCCAGCAGCGAGTCCGGGACAGGGTACAATGAGCAGTTCTTC
CASSESGTGYNEQFF
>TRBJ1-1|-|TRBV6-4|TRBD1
TGTGCCAGCAGAAGCGACAGGGGGAACACTGAAGCTTTCTTT
CASRSDRGNTEAFF
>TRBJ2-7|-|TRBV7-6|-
TGTGCCAGCAGCCCCCGGCGGGACAGAACCTACGAGCAGTACTTC
CASSPRRDRTYEQYF
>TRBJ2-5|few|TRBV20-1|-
TGCAGTGCTGGACCGGGACATCTAGAGACCCAGTACTTC
CSAGPGHLETQYF
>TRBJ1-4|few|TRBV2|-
TGTGCCAGCGAGGACAGAGCTAATGAAAAACTGTTTTTT
CASEDRANEKLFF
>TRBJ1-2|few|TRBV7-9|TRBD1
TGTGCCAGCAGCTTAAGGGACAGGGGTAACTATGGCTACACCTTC
CASSLRDRGNYGYTF
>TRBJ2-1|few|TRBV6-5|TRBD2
TGTGCCAGCAGTCCAGCGGGGGGCTTAGGGAATGAGCAGTTCTTC
CASSPAGGLGNEQFF